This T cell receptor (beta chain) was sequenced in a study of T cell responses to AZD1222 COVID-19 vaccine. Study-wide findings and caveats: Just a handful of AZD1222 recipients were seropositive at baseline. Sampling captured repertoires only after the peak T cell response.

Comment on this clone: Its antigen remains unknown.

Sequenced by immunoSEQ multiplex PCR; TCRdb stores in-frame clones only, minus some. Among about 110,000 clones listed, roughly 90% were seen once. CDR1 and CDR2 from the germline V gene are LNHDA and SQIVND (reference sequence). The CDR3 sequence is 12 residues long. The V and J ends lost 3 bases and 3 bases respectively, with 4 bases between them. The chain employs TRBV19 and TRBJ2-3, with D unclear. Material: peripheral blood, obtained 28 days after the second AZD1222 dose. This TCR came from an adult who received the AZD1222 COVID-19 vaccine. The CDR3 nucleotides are TGTGCCAGTAGTATTGGGACAGATACGCAGTATTTT. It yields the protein CASSIGTDTQYF.